A single sample gave rise to the 23 T cell receptor beta chains below, sequenced in a study of vaccination and CD4 T cells after COVID-19. Antigen specificity for these receptors is unknown. The Oncomine TCR Beta short-read assay sequenced DNA from cultured CD4+ T cells. Via MiXCR, TCRdb re-called the PCR reads, giving one row per CDR3 protein. The data show about 8,300 distinct CDR3 sequences, approximately 37% seen once. Treatment: approximately 9-day PBMC culture with coronavirus spike peptide pools or control peptides (ViraFEST assay). It was before the COVID-19 pandemic (2011-2018) that the unexposed donor's CD4+ T cells were collected. The sequenced sample consisted of CD4+ T cells from blood, cultured in vitro. All receptors derive from a human donor in good health.

V is TRBV30 and J is TRBJ1-2, with no clear D. Trimming shortened V by 3 bases and J by 2 bases, and 16 bases separated the two germline ends. Germline CDR1 and CDR2: GTSNPN and SVGIG (reference sequence). This CDR3 has 15 residues. The DNA for the CDR3 is TGTGCCTGGAGAGTGTTTGGGGAGGTCAACTATGGCTACACCTTC. This codes for CAWRVFGEVNYGYTF.

The chain uses TRBV2 and TRBJ1-3; D is unclear. Germline lookup yields CDR1 SNHLY and CDR2 FYNNEI. V was shortened by 4 bases and J by 0 bases, with 10 bases between the two germline ends. The CDR3 sequence is 15 residues long. CDR3 sequence (DNA): TGTGCCAGCAGTGCAACAAGCAGCTCTGGAAACACCATATATTTT. It encodes CASSATSSSGNTIYF.

The chain uses TRBV7-3 and TRBJ2-5; TRBD1 is a possible D gene (6 bases). V was cut by 4 bases and J by 5 bases, with 11 bases left in between. Germline CDR1 SGHTA, CDR2 FQGTGA. The CDR3 runs 13 residues. CDR3 residues: CASSSNRDETQYF. The CDR3 DNA is TGTGCCAGCAGCTCAAACAGGGACGAGACCCAGTACTTC.

The J gene is TRBJ1-2, the V gene TRBV2; weak D call: TRBD1 (6 bases). Germline V gene sequence: CDR1 SNHLY, CDR2 FYNNEI. The CDR3 spans 13 residues. Trimming removed 7 bases from V and 8 bases from J, with 17 bases in between. The CDR3 region is CASIWNREAGYTF. In DNA form, the CDR3 reads TGTGCCAGCATCTGGAACAGGGAAGCGGGCTACACCTTC.

This chain uses TRBV19 with TRBJ1-2; D remains unclear. This CDR3 spans 12 amino acids. Trimming took 11 bases from V and 6 from J, leaving 16 bases between them. CDR1 LNHDA and CDR2 SQIVND come from the germline V gene (reference sequence). CDR3 coding DNA: TGTGCCTCCGGCGGCAGGATGGATGGCTACACCTTC. This codes for CASGGRMDGYTF.

The gene calls are TRBV6-1 and TRBJ2-3, with a weak D call TRBD2 (6 bases). The CDR3 consists of 17 residues. V lost 5 bases to trimming and J lost 0 bases, with 18 bases between them. Germline V gene sequence: CDR1 MNHNS, CDR2 SASEGT. This CDR3 reads CASSTGMGLTSTDTQYF. The CDR3 DNA sequence: TGTGCCAGCAGTACAGGCATGGGACTTACTAGCACAGATACGCAGTATTTT.

The genes are TRBV20-1 and TRBJ1-5; 9 bases are shared with TRBD1. CDR1 and CDR2 from the germline V gene are DFQATT and SNEGSKA (reference sequence). Trimming at V came to 0 bases and at J to 7 bases, leaving 13 bases not matched to a gene. CDR3 length: 17 residues. The CDR3 reads CSARDLVQGARGQPQHF. CDR3 DNA: TGCAGTGCTAGAGATTTGGTACAGGGGGCTCGGGGACAGCCCCAGCATTTT.

The V and J genes are TRBV10-1 and TRBJ2-1; the D gene is possibly TRBD2 (7 bases). CDR1 is WNHNN, CDR2 SYGVQD, per germline (reference sequence). This CDR3 spans 13 amino acids. Trimming stripped 1 base from V and 10 bases from J, with 11 bases between. The CDR3 spells CASSELGGREQFF. The CDR3 DNA reads as TGCGCCAGCAGTGAGTTGGGGGGGCGCGAGCAGTTCTTC.

The chain joins TRBV12-3 or TRBV12-4 to TRBJ2-2, with no clear D. The CDR3 has 13 amino acids. Trimming left V 7 bases short and J 6 bases short, with 12 bases between. As DNA, the CDR3 is TGTGCCAGCATCCCTTTATTAGCCGGGGAGCTGTTTTTT. This translates into CASIPLLAGELFF.

The chain combines TRBV7-9 with TRBJ2-7; the match to TRBD1 covers 9 bases. V gave up 5 bases and J gave up 5 bases; unmatched junction bases: 4. CDR3 length: 13 amino acids. Germline lookup yields CDR1 SEHNR and CDR2 FQNEAQ (reference sequence). CDR3 protein: CASSTTGGNEQYF. The CDR3 coding sequence is TGTGCCAGCAGCACGACAGGGGGAAACGAGCAGTACTTC. Together with reference TRBV7-9 and TRBJ2-7, the CDR3 gives the full variable domain: DTGVSQNPRHKITKRGQNVTFRCDPISEHNRLYWYRQTLGQGPEFLTYFQNEAQLEKSRLLSDRFSAERPKGSFSTLEIQRTEQGDSAMYLCASSTTGGNEQYFGPGTRLTVT.

The genes are TRBV28 and TRBJ1-2; no clear D gene. This CDR3 contains 12 residues. Trimming removed 3 bases at V and 3 bases at J, with 5 bases between. Germline CDR1 reads MDHEN; CDR2 reads SYDVKM. The CDR3 region has the DNA TGTGCCAGCAGTTTTATGGACTATGGCTACACCTTC. As protein: CASSFMDYGYTF.

The chain carries TRBV11-1 and TRBJ1-2, with a possible D match to TRBD1 (5 bases). Germline V gives CDR1 SGHAT, CDR2 FQDESV (reference sequence). There are 14 residues in the CDR3. Trimming took 1 base from V and 2 from J, leaving 8 bases between them. The CDR3 protein is CASSLDTGNYGYTF. The CDR3 DNA reads as TGTGCCAGCAGCTTAGACACAGGCAACTATGGCTACACCTTC.

The rearrangement links TRBV2 to TRBJ1-1; maybe TRBD1 (5 bases). The germline CDR1 and CDR2 sequences are SNHLY and FYNNEI. The CDR3 extends over 13 amino acids. V shed 7 bases and J shed 1 base, with 10 bases lying between them. CDR3 bases: TGTGCCAGCACCGACAGAGAGAACACTGAAGCTTTCTTT. The encoded protein is CASTDRENTEAFF.

This chain uses TRBV9 with TRBJ2-7; 7 nucleotides line up with TRBD1. V shed 4 bases and J 0 bases; nucleotides not matched to a gene: 7. CDR1 and CDR2 (germline): SGDLS, YYNGEE. This CDR3 region has 15 residues. The CDR3 loop is CASSPGTVPSYEQYF. CDR3 nucleotides: TGTGCCAGCAGCCCCGGGACAGTCCCCTCCTACGAGCAGTACTTC. Supplemented by reference TRBV9 and TRBJ2-7, the full variable domain reads DSGVTQTPKHLITATGQRVTLRCSPRSGDLSVYWYQQSLDQGLQFLIQYYNGEERAKGNILERFSAQQFPDLHSELNLSSLELGDSALYFCASSPGTVPSYEQYFGPGTRLTVT.

The V gene is TRBV2, the J gene TRBJ2-6; possibly TRBD2 for D (6 bases). The CDR3 covers 14 residues. CDR1 is SNHLY, CDR2 FYNNEI, per germline. Trimming cost V 8 bases and J 3 bases, with 11 bases left between them. CDR3 region: CASSLGGGANVLTF. The CDR3 bases are TGTGCCAGCTCCCTCGGGGGTGGGGCCAACGTCCTGACTTTC.

The V gene is TRBV7-6, the J gene TRBJ1-5, with D possibly matching TRBD1 (6 bases). The CDR3 consists of 16 residues. CDR1 is SGHVS, CDR2 FNYEAQ, per germline. Trimming took off 1 base at V and 2 bases at J, with 12 bases between the two ends. CDR3 nucleotide sequence: TGTGCCAGCAGCTTAGGGTCAGGGGCGGGCAATCAGCCCCAGCATTTT. Translation gives CASSLGSGAGNQPQHF.

This clonotype was seen a handful of times. The chain recombines TRBV6-5 with TRBJ1-2, with TRBD1 as a possible D gene (5 bases). Germline V gives CDR1 MNHEY, CDR2 SVGAGI. The V end lost 3 bases, the J end lost 11 bases, and 16 bases lay between the germline ends. The CDR3 extends over 13 amino acids. CDR3 sequence (DNA): TGTGCCAGCAGTTATCAGGGTACAGGTGGTTACACCTTC. It translates to CASSYQGTGGYTF.

This clonotype was picked up a small number of times. J is TRBJ2-4 and V is TRBV19, with D possibly TRBD1 on 7 matching bases. The V and J ends lost 3 bases and 6 bases respectively, with 21 bases between them. CDR3 length: 17 amino acids. Germline V gene lookup returns CDR1 LNHDA and CDR2 SQIVND (reference sequence). The CDR3 loop reads CASSMRSIGGGPNIQYF. CDR3 bases: TGTGCCAGTAGTATGCGGTCGATTGGAGGGGGCCCAAACATTCAGTACTTC.

This clonotype has just one count. The gene calls are TRBV7-8 and TRBJ1-2; 9 nucleotides align to TRBD1. Trimming took 6 bases from V and 5 from J; bases not matched to a gene: 10. The CDR3 covers 15 residues. Germline V gene sequence: CDR1 SGHVS, CDR2 FQNEAQ. The CDR3 DNA is TGTGCCAGCAGGCACGCCGAGGGACAGGGTTATGGCTACACCTTC. This encodes CASRHAEGQGYGYTF.

The chain has TRBV19 and TRBJ2-2; possibly TRBD1 for D (6 bases). Between the trimmed V and J ends, which lost 7 bases and 6 bases, there was a span of 15 bases. The CDR3 is 14 residues long. Germline V gene data show CDR1 as LNHDA and CDR2 as SQIVND (reference sequence). CDR3: CASKGGPIPGELFF. CDR3 nucleotide sequence: TGTGCCAGTAAAGGGGGACCAATACCCGGGGAGCTGTTTTTT. Based on the CDR3 plus reference TRBV19 and TRBJ2-2, the full variable domain is DGGITQSPKYLFRKEGQNVTLSCEQNLNHDAMYWYRQDPGQGLRLIYYSQIVNDFQKGDIAEGYSVSREKKESFPLTVTSAQKNPTAFYLCASKGGPIPGELFFGEGSRLTVL.

This chain connects TRBV6-2 or TRBV6-3 to TRBJ1-5; D unresolved. V gave up 11 bases and J gave up 4 bases, with 12 bases separating them. This CDR3 contains 12 residues. CDR1 is MNHEY and CDR2 is SVGEGT in the germline V gene. The CDR3: CAAALRNQPQHF. Here the CDR3 DNA reads TGTGCCGCGGCACTTAGGAATCAGCCCCAGCATTTT.

The sample holds a few counts of this clonotype. The rearrangement uses TRBV10-3 and TRBJ1-1, with 7 bases that match TRBD1. The CDR3 extends over 13 amino acids. Looked up from germline, CDR1 is ENHRY and CDR2 is SYGVKD. The J segment lost 6 bases and the V segment lost 4 bases, leaving 5 bases of the junction unmatched. CDR3 protein: CAISVSGGAEAFF. CDR3 sequence (DNA): TGTGCCATCAGTGTCTCAGGGGGGGCTGAAGCTTTCTTT.

Points on this clonotype: Its ends do not fully match the called genes, so a read error is possible. V usage is TRBV27 and J usage is TRBJ1-2, with D unclear. Per germline, CDR1 MNHEY and CDR2 SMNVEV (reference sequence). The CDR3 spans 15 residues. The CDR3 DNA sequence: TGTGCCAGCAGTTTAATCCCGGACGGCAGCCATGGCTGCACCTTC. This encodes CASSLIPDGSHGCTF.